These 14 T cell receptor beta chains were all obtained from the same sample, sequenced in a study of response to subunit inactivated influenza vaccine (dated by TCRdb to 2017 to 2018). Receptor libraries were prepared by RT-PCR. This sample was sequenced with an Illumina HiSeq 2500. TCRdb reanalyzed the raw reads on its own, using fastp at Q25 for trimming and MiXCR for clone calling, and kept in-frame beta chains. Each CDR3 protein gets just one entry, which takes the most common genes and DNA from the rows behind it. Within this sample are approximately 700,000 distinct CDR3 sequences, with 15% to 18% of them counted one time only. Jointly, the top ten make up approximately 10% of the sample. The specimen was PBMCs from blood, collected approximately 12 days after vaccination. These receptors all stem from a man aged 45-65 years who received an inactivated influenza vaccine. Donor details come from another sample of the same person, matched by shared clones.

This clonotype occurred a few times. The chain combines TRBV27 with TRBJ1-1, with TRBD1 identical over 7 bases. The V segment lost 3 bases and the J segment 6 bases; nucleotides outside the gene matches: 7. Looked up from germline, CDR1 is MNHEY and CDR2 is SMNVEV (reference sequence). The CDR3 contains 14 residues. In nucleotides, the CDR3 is TGTGCCAGCAGTTTCGGAGGGGGCGGCGCTGAAGCTTTCTTT. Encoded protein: CASSFGGGGAEAFF.

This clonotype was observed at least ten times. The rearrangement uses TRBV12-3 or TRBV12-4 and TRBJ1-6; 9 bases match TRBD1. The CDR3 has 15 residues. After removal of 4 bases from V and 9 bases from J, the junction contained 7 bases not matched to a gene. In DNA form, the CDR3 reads TGTGCCAGCAGTTCCGGGACAGGGAATCGTTCACCCCTCCACTTT. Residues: CASSSGTGNRSPLHF.

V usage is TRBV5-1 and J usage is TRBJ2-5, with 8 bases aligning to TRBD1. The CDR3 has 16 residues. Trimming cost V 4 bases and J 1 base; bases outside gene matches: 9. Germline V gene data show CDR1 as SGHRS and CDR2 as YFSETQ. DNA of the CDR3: TGCGCCAGCAGCCCCACCTTTGGACAGGGCCAAGAGACCCAGTACTTC. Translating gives CASSPTFGQGQETQYF. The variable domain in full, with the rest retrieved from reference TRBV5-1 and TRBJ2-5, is KAGVTQTPRYLIKTRGQQVTLSCSPISGHRSVSWYQQTPGQGLQFLFEYFSETQRNKGNFPGRFSGRQFSNSRSEMNVSTLELGDSALYLCASSPTFGQGQETQYFGPGTRLLVL.

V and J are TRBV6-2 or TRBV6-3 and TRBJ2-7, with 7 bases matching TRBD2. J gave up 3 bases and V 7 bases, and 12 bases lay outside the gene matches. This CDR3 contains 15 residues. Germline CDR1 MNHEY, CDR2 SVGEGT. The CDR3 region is CASTSVGGSFYEQYF. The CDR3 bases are TGTGCCAGCACCTCGGTCGGCGGGAGTTTCTACGAGCAGTACTTC.

The CDR3 reads CSARGGENIQYF. For the CDR3, the DNA is TGCAGTGCTAGAGGGGGTGAAAACATTCAGTACTTC. V gene TRBV20-1 combines with J gene TRBJ2-4; no clear D gene. The CDR3 is 12 amino acids. Trimming pared 1 base from V and 5 bases from J, leaving 6 bases between. CDR1 is DFQATT and CDR2 is SNEGSKA in the germline V gene (reference sequence).

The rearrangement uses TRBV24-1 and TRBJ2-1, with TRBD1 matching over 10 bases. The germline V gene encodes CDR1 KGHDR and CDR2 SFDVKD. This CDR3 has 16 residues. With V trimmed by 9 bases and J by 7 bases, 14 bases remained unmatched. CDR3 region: CATQNTGTGASNEQFF. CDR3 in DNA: TGTGCCACCCAAAACACCGGGACAGGGGCGAGTAATGAGCAGTTCTTC.

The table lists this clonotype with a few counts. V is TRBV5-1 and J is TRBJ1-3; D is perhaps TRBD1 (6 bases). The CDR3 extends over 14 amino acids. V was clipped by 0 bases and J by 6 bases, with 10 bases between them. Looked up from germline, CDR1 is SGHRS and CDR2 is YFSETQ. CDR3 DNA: TGCGCCAGCAGCTTGGGGAACAGGGAAAACACCATATATTTT. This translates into CASSLGNRENTIYF. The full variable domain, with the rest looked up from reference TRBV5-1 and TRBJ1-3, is KAGVTQTPRYLIKTRGQQVTLSCSPISGHRSVSWYQQTPGQGLQFLFEYFSETQRNKGNFPGRFSGRQFSNSRSEMNVSTLELGDSALYLCASSLGNRENTIYFGEGSWLTVV.

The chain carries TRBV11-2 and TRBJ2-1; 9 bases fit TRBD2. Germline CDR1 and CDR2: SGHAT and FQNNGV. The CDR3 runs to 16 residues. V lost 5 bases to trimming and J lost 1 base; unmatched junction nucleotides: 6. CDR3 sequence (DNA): TGTGCCAGCAGCACGGGACTAGCTGGGTCCTACAATGAGCAGTTCTTC. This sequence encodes CASSTGLAGSYNEQFF.

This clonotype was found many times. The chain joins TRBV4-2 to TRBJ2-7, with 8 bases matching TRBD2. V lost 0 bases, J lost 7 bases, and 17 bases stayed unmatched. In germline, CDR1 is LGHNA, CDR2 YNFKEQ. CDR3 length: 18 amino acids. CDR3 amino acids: CASSQEASSSGRAGEQYF. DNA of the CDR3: TGTGCCAGCAGCCAAGAGGCCAGTTCATCCGGGAGGGCAGGAGAGCAGTACTTC.

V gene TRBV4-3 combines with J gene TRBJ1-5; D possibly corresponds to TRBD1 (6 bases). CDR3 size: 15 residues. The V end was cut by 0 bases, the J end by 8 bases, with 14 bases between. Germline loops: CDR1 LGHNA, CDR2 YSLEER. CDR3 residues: CASSQDLGGAEPQHF. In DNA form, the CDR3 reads TGCGCCAGCAGCCAAGATCTCGGGGGGGCCGAGCCCCAGCATTTT.

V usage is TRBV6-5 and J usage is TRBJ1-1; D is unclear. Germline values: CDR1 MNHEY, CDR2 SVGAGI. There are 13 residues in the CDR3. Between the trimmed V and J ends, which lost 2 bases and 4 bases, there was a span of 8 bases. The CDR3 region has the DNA TGTGCCAGCAGTTACGGGAGCGGCACTGAAGCTTTCTTT. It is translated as CASSYGSGTEAFF.

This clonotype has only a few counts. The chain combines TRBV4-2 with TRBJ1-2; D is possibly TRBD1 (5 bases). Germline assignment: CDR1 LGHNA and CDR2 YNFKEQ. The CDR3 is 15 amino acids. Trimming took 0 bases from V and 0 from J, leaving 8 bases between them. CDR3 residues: CASSQDKTANYGYTF. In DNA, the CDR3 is TGTGCCAGCAGCCAAGATAAGACAGCTAACTATGGCTACACCTTC.

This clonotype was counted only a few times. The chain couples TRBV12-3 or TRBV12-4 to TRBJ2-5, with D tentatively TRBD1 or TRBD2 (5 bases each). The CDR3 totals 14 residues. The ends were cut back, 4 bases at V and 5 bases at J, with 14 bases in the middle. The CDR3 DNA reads TGTGCCAGCAGTTATACGGGACGGTTGGAGACCCAGTACTTC. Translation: CASSYTGRLETQYF.

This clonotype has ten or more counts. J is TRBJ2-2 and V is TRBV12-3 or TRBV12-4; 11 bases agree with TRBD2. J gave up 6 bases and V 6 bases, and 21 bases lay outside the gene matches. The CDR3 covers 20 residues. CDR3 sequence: CASRDLAGGHRSRDSGELFF. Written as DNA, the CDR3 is TGTGCCAGCAGGGACTTAGCGGGAGGGCATCGCAGTAGGGATTCCGGGGAGCTGTTTTTT.